This T cell receptor (beta chain) was captured by sequencing in a study of response to subunit inactivated influenza vaccine. TCRdb re-derived calls from the RT-PCR reads in MiXCR, one entry per CDR3 protein. This table holds 860,000 or so distinct CDR3 sequences, 21% found once. This clonotype was detected ten times or more. What it recognizes is unknown. Points from the study as a whole: Only a handful of new T cells, the authors suggested, are recruited with each seasonal influenza vaccination.

The ends lost 2 bases at V and 1 base at J; junction bases unmatched: 3. The CDR3 consists of 16 residues. Per germline, CDR1 MDHEN and CDR2 SYDVKM. Sample: PBMCs from blood, taken 4 to 6 days after vaccination. The chain couples TRBV28 to TRBJ2-7, with TRBD2 matching over 12 bases. The receptor's source is a man aged 50 to 60 who received an inactivated influenza vaccine. CDR3 bases: TGTGCCAGCAGTTTAACTAGCGGGAGGTTGTCCTACGAGCAGTACTTC. It is translated as CASSLTSGRLSYEQYF.